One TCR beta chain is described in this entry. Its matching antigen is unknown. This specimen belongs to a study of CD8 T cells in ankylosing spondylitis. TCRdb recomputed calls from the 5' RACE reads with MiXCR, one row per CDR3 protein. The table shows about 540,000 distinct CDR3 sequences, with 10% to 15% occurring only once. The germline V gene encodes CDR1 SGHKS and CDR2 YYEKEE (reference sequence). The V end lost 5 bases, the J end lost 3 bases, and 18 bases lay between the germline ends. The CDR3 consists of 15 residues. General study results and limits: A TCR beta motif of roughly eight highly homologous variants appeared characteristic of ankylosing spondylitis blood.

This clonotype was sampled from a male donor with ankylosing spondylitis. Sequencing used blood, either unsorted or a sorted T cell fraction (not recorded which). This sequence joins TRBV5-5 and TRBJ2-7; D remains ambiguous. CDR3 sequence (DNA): TGTGCCAGCAGTCCACACGGACGGGCTGACTACGAGCAGTACTTC. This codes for CASSPHGRADYEQYF.